This TCR beta chain was profiled in a study of T-cell reconstitution after alpha-beta-depleted transplantation in children. Study outcomes and limitations: Surviving recipient T cells and thymic progenitors accounted for the high day-60 TCRbeta diversity observed in some patients. Reportedly, alpha-beta T cells present about two months post-transplant originated from several hundred expanded clones of graft origin. One year post-transplant, T-cell counts and diversity were largely derived from T cells produced anew.

During its preparation, the TCRbeta library received unique molecular identifiers. TCRdb re-analysed the PCR reads in MiXCR, keeping a single row per CDR3 protein. The sample shows 85,000 to 120,000 distinct CDR3 sequences, 4.5% to 7.5% of them seen only once. In this sample, this clonotype turned up many times. Its antigen remains unidentified. The CDR3 covers 13 residues. Trimming took 0 bases from V and 3 from J, leaving 7 bases between them. Germline loops: CDR1 SQVTM, CDR2 ANQGSEA. The V and J genes are TRBV29-1 and TRBJ2-3; D unclear. This TCR was recovered from a female patient aged 2-10 years who had a stem cell transplant for Fanconi anemia, so the T cells may come from the graft donor. This specimen consisted of PBMCs, mostly from graft donor cells, obtained 60 days after TCRalphabeta/CD19-depleted stem cell transplant. The CDR3 sequence: CSVEEVGTDTQYF. The CDR3, as DNA: TGCAGCGTTGAAGAAGTGGGGACAGATACGCAGTATTTT.